Listed below are T cell receptor beta chains from one sample, sequenced in a study of blood T cells in healthy people across ages. TCRdb recomputed calls from the 5' RACE reads with MiXCR, one row per CDR3 protein. The top ten hold roughly 24% of the sample, which has hundreds of thousands of distinct CDR3 sequences, more than 55% seen once. Material: blood. The receptors stem from a man in his forties in good health. Both conserved end residues are trimmed from each CDR3.

>TRBJ2-1|TRBV27
ASSPPSGLRRDEQF
>TRBJ2-7|TRBV7-2
ASSFRGGQSSYEQY
>TRBJ2-7|TRBV5-6
ASSLGQGVGSYEQY
>TRBJ2-7|TRBV5-1
ASSLRLAGEEAYEQY
>TRBJ2-3|TRBV4-2
ASSQREVSTDTQY
>TRBJ2-1|TRBV5-4
ASSLEGVGEQF
>TRBJ2-5|TRBV20-1
SARDLGGSQETQY
>TRBJ2-6|TRBV20-1
SARVRLAGGPASSGANVLT
>TRBJ1-4|TRBV25-1
ASTSDRTATNEKLF
>TRBJ1-1|TRBV9
ASSVGEGWSRAF
>TRBJ2-7|TRBV28
ASSANIGPYEQY
>TRBJ2-5|TRBV5-5
ASSLTQGLVETQY
>TRBJ2-5|TRBV29-1
SVDRSGGETQY
>TRBJ2-2|TRBV6-2/TRBV6-3
ASSFRSNTGELF
>TRBJ2-3|TRBV18
AGSPPLATDTQY
>TRBJ1-2|TRBV7-2
ASSRGGAKNYGYT
>TRBJ1-6|TRBV27
ASSYPGLPNSPLH
>TRBJ2-1|TRBV5-1
ASSLGWGVFNEQF
>TRBJ1-1|TRBV4-1
ASSQGQGPMNTEAF
>TRBJ2-3|TRBV11-2
ASRPGAITDTQY
>TRBJ1-1|TRBV20-1
SAQGQGGTEAF
>TRBJ1-2|TRBV7-3
ASSPLGTPDHATPNYGYT
>TRBJ1-4|TRBV4-2
ASSQENERGSGKLF
>TRBJ1-4|TRBV7-9
ASSSAGDGLNEKLF
>TRBJ2-5|TRBV27
ASTLVGRGAGETQY
>TRBJ2-5|TRBV20-1
SAKLGEVPFQETQY
>TRBJ1-2|TRBV9
ASSVAGVDSYGYT
>TRBJ2-1|TRBV6-7
ASRNPWASTYEQF
>TRBJ2-3|TRBV27
ASSLGLAGLGEQY
>TRBJ2-1|TRBV7-3
ASSLEGTNYNEQF
>TRBJ2-4|TRBV7-9
ALDGGKNIQY
>TRBJ2-3|TRBV7-2
ASSLSPFQGTDTQY
>TRBJ1-2|TRBV7-8
ASSLAITGTPDYGYT
>TRBJ2-1|TRBV20-1
SAKLQLGHEQF
>TRBJ1-1|TRBV29-1
SVGYRGTEAF